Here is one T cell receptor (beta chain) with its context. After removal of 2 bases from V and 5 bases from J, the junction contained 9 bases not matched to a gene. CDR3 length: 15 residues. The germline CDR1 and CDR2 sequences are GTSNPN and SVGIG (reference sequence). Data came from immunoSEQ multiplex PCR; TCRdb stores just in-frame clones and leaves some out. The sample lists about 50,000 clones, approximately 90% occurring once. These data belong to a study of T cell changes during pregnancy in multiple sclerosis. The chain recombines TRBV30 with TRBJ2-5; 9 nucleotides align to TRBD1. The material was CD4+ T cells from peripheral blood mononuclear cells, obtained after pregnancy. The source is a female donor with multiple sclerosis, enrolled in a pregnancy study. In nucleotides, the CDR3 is TGTGCCTGGAGTACCGGGACAGGGTTTGAGGAGACCCAGTACTTC. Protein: CAWSTGTGFEETQYF.